This is a list of T cell receptor beta chains from one sample in a study of cytomegalovirus exposure and HLA in healthy donors. Libraries were prepared by immunoSEQ multiplex PCR; TCRdb keeps only in-frame clonotypes and omits some of them. This sample has approximately 150,000 clones, with around 78% found just once. The sequencing input was PBMCs. Every receptor here comes from a woman aged 18-30 years in good health and CMV-seronegative. Both conserved end residues are part of each CDR3. The order of the fields is clone size, J gene, D gene, V gene, CDR3 DNA, CDR3 protein. The D gene is left open where the match is weak. Clone size appears in some rows only: once, few, many, or a class for an expanded clone.

abundance: -
j_gene: TRBJ1-1
d_gene: -
v_gene: TRBV28
CDR3nt: TGTGCCAGCAGACCACGGTACAGGCGAGGTACTGAAGCTTTCTTT
CDR3aa: CASRPRYRRGTEAFF

abundance: few
j_gene: TRBJ1-5
d_gene: -
v_gene: TRBV6-1
CDR3nt: TGTGCCAGCAGAGGGGGGGCCGGGCAGCCCCAGCATTTT
CDR3aa: CASRGGAGQPQHF

abundance: few
j_gene: TRBJ1-3
d_gene: -
v_gene: TRBV6-6
CDR3nt: TGTGCCAGCAGAAAGGACAGCGGCTTAGGAAACACCATATATTTT
CDR3aa: CASRKDSGLGNTIYF

abundance: -
j_gene: TRBJ2-1
d_gene: TRBD1
v_gene: TRBV5-1
CDR3nt: TGCGCCAGCAGCCCTGTCCCGGGACAGGGGGTCGATGAGCAGTTCTTC
CDR3aa: CASSPVPGQGVDEQFF

abundance: -
j_gene: TRBJ2-3
d_gene: TRBD2
v_gene: TRBV4-3
CDR3nt: TGCGCCAGCAGCCAAACTAGCGGATTTACAGATACGCAGTATTTT
CDR3aa: CASSQTSGFTDTQYF

abundance: -
j_gene: TRBJ2-7
d_gene: -
v_gene: TRBV19
CDR3nt: TGTGCCAGTAGTATCAACAGTAAGAGCTCCTACGAGCAGTACTTC
CDR3aa: CASSINSKSSYEQYF

abundance: -
j_gene: TRBJ2-6
d_gene: TRBD1
v_gene: TRBV7-6
CDR3nt: TGTGCCAGCAGCTTAGGGGGGACAGGGAGGCTCAACGTCCTGACTTTC
CDR3aa: CASSLGGTGRLNVLTF

abundance: -
j_gene: TRBJ2-1
d_gene: TRBD1
v_gene: TRBV7-9
CDR3nt: TGTGCCAGCAGCTTAAACAGGGGGCTAATGGATGAGCAGTTCTTC
CDR3aa: CASSLNRGLMDEQFF

abundance: -
j_gene: TRBJ2-7
d_gene: -
v_gene: TRBV7-2
CDR3nt: TGTGCCAGCAGCCCGGGACTGAAACCCTACGAGCAGTACTTC
CDR3aa: CASSPGLKPYEQYF

abundance: -
j_gene: TRBJ1-5
d_gene: TRBD1
v_gene: TRBV7-8
CDR3nt: TGTGCCAGCAGCCCGACAGGGGGAAATCAGCCCCAGCATTTT
CDR3aa: CASSPTGGNQPQHF

abundance: -
j_gene: TRBJ2-1
d_gene: TRBD1
v_gene: TRBV7-9
CDR3nt: TGTGCCAGCAGCCCCCCCGGGACAGCGTTAAGAGAGCAGTTCTTC
CDR3aa: CASSPPGTALREQFF

abundance: -
j_gene: TRBJ2-1
d_gene: TRBD1
v_gene: TRBV7-6
CDR3nt: TGTGCCAGCAGCTTAGCTCAACAGGGGAATGAGCAGTTCTTC
CDR3aa: CASSLAQQGNEQFF

abundance: -
j_gene: TRBJ2-5
d_gene: -
v_gene: TRBV14
CDR3nt: TGTGCCAGCAGCCACCGACAGAGAGCGGAGACCCAGTACTTC
CDR3aa: CASSHRQRAETQYF

abundance: -
j_gene: TRBJ1-3
d_gene: -
v_gene: TRBV7-2
CDR3nt: TGTGCCAGCAGCTATTCTCCGGGAGGAAGAAACACCATATATTTT
CDR3aa: CASSYSPGGRNTIYF

abundance: -
j_gene: TRBJ2-1
d_gene: TRBD2
v_gene: TRBV15
CDR3nt: TGTGCCACCAGCAGAGATAGTGAAGGGGCGGGAGCTAGGAATGAGCAGTTCTTC
CDR3aa: CATSRDSEGAGARNEQFF

abundance: once
j_gene: TRBJ2-3
d_gene: -
v_gene: TRBV6-5
CDR3nt: TGTGCCAGCAGCAAGGGGGGAGGGCGCGGGCAGTATTTT
CDR3aa: CASSKGGGRGQYF

abundance: -
j_gene: TRBJ1-2
d_gene: -
v_gene: TRBV10-3
CDR3nt: TGTGCCATCAGGGGGAGCAGGGAGGGCTATGGCTACACCTTC
CDR3aa: CAIRGSREGYGYTF

abundance: -
j_gene: TRBJ2-7
d_gene: -
v_gene: TRBV2
CDR3nt: TGTGCCAGCAGATCCGACAGGAGAGGGGAGCAGTACTTC
CDR3aa: CASRSDRRGEQYF

abundance: -
j_gene: TRBJ1-1
d_gene: TRBD1
v_gene: TRBV30
CDR3nt: TGTGCCTGGGACAGGGGCGGGAACACTGAAGCTTTCTTT
CDR3aa: CAWDRGGNTEAFF

abundance: -
j_gene: TRBJ2-3
d_gene: -
v_gene: TRBV5-4
CDR3nt: TGTGCCAGCAGCTCTCCTACAGGGAATAAGGCAGATACGCAGTATTTT
CDR3aa: CASSSPTGNKADTQYF

abundance: -
j_gene: TRBJ1-4
d_gene: -
v_gene: TRBV5-5
CDR3nt: TGTGCCAGCAGCTCCCGACTCGCAACTAATGAAAAACTGTTTTTT
CDR3aa: CASSSRLATNEKLFF

abundance: -
j_gene: TRBJ2-2
d_gene: -
v_gene: TRBV29-1
CDR3nt: TGCAGCGTTGAAGATCCAACAGGGAACACCGGGGAGCTGTTTTTT
CDR3aa: CSVEDPTGNTGELFF

abundance: -
j_gene: TRBJ2-2
d_gene: -
v_gene: TRBV5-1
CDR3nt: TGCGCCAGCAGCTTTGGGGACTCCACCGGGGAGCTGTTTTTT
CDR3aa: CASSFGDSTGELFF

abundance: once
j_gene: TRBJ2-5
d_gene: TRBD1
v_gene: TRBV2
CDR3nt: TGTGCCACGGGACAGGGAGAAAGCGTACAGTACTTC
CDR3aa: CATGQGESVQYF

abundance: -
j_gene: TRBJ2-2
d_gene: -
v_gene: TRBV7-3
CDR3nt: TGTGCCAGCAGCTTATCTGTCACACGGGGGAACACCGGGGAGCTGTTTTTT
CDR3aa: CASSLSVTRGNTGELFF

abundance: -
j_gene: TRBJ2-1
d_gene: TRBD2
v_gene: TRBV4-3
CDR3nt: TGCGCCAGCAGCCAAGATAAGAGCGGGGGGCCCAATGAGCAGTTCTTC
CDR3aa: CASSQDKSGGPNEQFF

abundance: -
j_gene: TRBJ1-2
d_gene: TRBD1
v_gene: TRBV7-2
CDR3nt: TGTGCCAGCAGCCGAAACAGGGGCGAGGGGCACCTTAACACCTTC
CDR3aa: CASSRNRGEGHLNTF

abundance: -
j_gene: TRBJ2-7
d_gene: -
v_gene: TRBV18
CDR3nt: TGTGCCAGCTCAAGCCAGGGGACCACTCGTGCCTACGAGCAGTACTTC
CDR3aa: CASSSQGTTRAYEQYF

abundance: -
j_gene: TRBJ2-3
d_gene: -
v_gene: TRBV10-3
CDR3nt: TGTGCCATCAGTGAGTCGAAGTTAGCAGAAAGTCACCCAGATACGCAGTATTTT
CDR3aa: CAISESKLAESHPDTQYF

abundance: once
j_gene: TRBJ2-1
d_gene: TRBD2
v_gene: TRBV19
CDR3nt: TGTGCCAGTACCCCACTAGCGGACCGCTACAATGAGCAGTTCTTC
CDR3aa: CASTPLADRYNEQFF

abundance: -
j_gene: TRBJ2-5
d_gene: -
v_gene: TRBV5-6
CDR3nt: TGTGCCAGCAGCAGCCCCTGGAAGGGGTCGGGCCAAGAGACCCAGTACTTC
CDR3aa: CASSSPWKGSGQETQYF

abundance: few
j_gene: TRBJ1-1
d_gene: -
v_gene: TRBV13
CDR3nt: TGTGCCAGCCTAGAAGCCGGGATGAACACTGAAGCTTTCTTT
CDR3aa: CASLEAGMNTEAFF

abundance: -
j_gene: TRBJ2-7
d_gene: TRBD1
v_gene: TRBV18
CDR3nt: TGTGCCAGCTCAAGGGGACAGGGATTTGAAGAGCAGTACTTC
CDR3aa: CASSRGQGFEEQYF

abundance: -
j_gene: TRBJ1-1
d_gene: -
v_gene: TRBV5-1
CDR3nt: TGCGCCAGCAGCTTGGGCCTAACAGTGAACACTGAAGCTTTCTTT
CDR3aa: CASSLGLTVNTEAFF

abundance: -
j_gene: TRBJ1-5
d_gene: -
v_gene: TRBV4-1
CDR3nt: TGCGCCAGCAGCCAGGGCGTACAAGTCAATCAGCCCCAGCACTTT
CDR3aa: CASSQGVQVNQPQHF

abundance: -
j_gene: TRBJ1-4
d_gene: TRBD1
v_gene: TRBV5-6
CDR3nt: TGTGCCAGCAGCCCCGGACAGGGGATGGATGAAAAACTGTTTTTT
CDR3aa: CASSPGQGMDEKLFF

abundance: -
j_gene: TRBJ1-4
d_gene: -
v_gene: TRBV5-5
CDR3nt: TGTGCCAGCAGCTTTGGGCCCTACACTGAAAAACTGTTTTTT
CDR3aa: CASSFGPYTEKLFF

abundance: -
j_gene: TRBJ2-5
d_gene: TRBD2
v_gene: TRBV18
CDR3nt: TGTGCCAGCTCACCACTGACGGCTAGCGGGAAAGGGGAGACCCAGTACTTC
CDR3aa: CASSPLTASGKGETQYF

abundance: -
j_gene: TRBJ1-3
d_gene: -
v_gene: TRBV11-2
CDR3nt: TGTGCCAGCAGCTTCCCGGGAGGAAACACCATATATTTT
CDR3aa: CASSFPGGNTIYF

abundance: -
j_gene: TRBJ2-4
d_gene: TRBD1
v_gene: TRBV10-3
CDR3nt: TGTGCCATCAGTGAGTCCGGACAGGGGGGAGCCAAAAACATTCAGTACTTC
CDR3aa: CAISESGQGGAKNIQYF

abundance: -
j_gene: TRBJ1-2
d_gene: -
v_gene: TRBV7-9
CDR3nt: TGTGCCAGCAGCCCAAAGGGGGTCTATGGCTACACCTTC
CDR3aa: CASSPKGVYGYTF

abundance: -
j_gene: TRBJ1-2
d_gene: -
v_gene: TRBV7-9
CDR3nt: TGTGCCAGCAGCTCAGGGGATCCCTATGGCTACACCTTC
CDR3aa: CASSSGDPYGYTF

abundance: -
j_gene: TRBJ2-3
d_gene: TRBD1
v_gene: TRBV27
CDR3nt: TGTGCCAGCAGTTTTAGAGGACAGGGTAACACAGATACGCAGTATTTT
CDR3aa: CASSFRGQGNTDTQYF

abundance: -
j_gene: TRBJ2-5
d_gene: -
v_gene: TRBV4-1
CDR3nt: TGCGCCAGCAGCCAAGTACAGAATAAGGAGACCCAGTACTTC
CDR3aa: CASSQVQNKETQYF

abundance: -
j_gene: TRBJ2-3
d_gene: TRBD2
v_gene: TRBV7-3
CDR3nt: TGTGCCAGCAGCACCCGGACTAGCGGGACAGATACGCAGTATTTT
CDR3aa: CASSTRTSGTDTQYF

abundance: -
j_gene: TRBJ2-4
d_gene: TRBD2
v_gene: TRBV5-1
CDR3nt: TGCGCCAGCAGCTCCGGACTAGATGACATTCAGTACTTC
CDR3aa: CASSSGLDDIQYF

abundance: -
j_gene: TRBJ1-1
d_gene: TRBD1
v_gene: TRBV7-2
CDR3nt: TGTGCCAGCAGCCAAGGGACAGGGGAGAATACTGAAGCTTTCTTT
CDR3aa: CASSQGTGENTEAFF

abundance: -
j_gene: TRBJ2-1
d_gene: TRBD1
v_gene: TRBV2
CDR3nt: TGTGCCAGCAATATGGACAGGGGGGACAATGAGCAGTTCTTC
CDR3aa: CASNMDRGDNEQFF

abundance: -
j_gene: TRBJ2-2
d_gene: TRBD1
v_gene: TRBV5-1
CDR3nt: TGCGCCAGCAGCTTGGGCGACAGGGGGACCGGGGAGCTGTTTTTT
CDR3aa: CASSLGDRGTGELFF

abundance: -
j_gene: TRBJ1-1
d_gene: TRBD1
v_gene: TRBV6-5
CDR3nt: TGTGCCAGCAGTTCCTTACAGGGGCTGAACACTGAAGCTTTCTTT
CDR3aa: CASSSLQGLNTEAFF

abundance: -
j_gene: TRBJ1-4
d_gene: -
v_gene: TRBV18
CDR3nt: TGTGCCAGCTCACTAGGACAGTTTAATGAAAAACTGTTTTTT
CDR3aa: CASSLGQFNEKLFF